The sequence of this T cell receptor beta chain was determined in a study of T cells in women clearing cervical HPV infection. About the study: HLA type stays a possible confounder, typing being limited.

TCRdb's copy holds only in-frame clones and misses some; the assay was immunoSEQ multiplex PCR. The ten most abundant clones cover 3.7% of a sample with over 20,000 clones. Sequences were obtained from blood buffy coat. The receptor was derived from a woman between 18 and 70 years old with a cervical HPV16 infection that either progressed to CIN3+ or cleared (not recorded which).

The sequenced CDR3 bases are TGTGCCAGCAGCCCGGACAGGGATCATGAG. Protein: CASSPDRDHE. The whole CDR3 region reads CASSPDRDHEQFF. The rearrangement links TRBV7-2 to TRBJ2-1, with TRBD1 matching over 8 bases. The sequenced fragment ends 3 residues before the CDR3 boundary, so the rest is inferred from the germline J gene. The V and J ends lost 5 bases and 8 bases, in that order; junction bases with no gene match: 5. The length of the CDR3 is 13 residues. The V gene's germline CDR1 is SGHTA and CDR2 FQGNSA.